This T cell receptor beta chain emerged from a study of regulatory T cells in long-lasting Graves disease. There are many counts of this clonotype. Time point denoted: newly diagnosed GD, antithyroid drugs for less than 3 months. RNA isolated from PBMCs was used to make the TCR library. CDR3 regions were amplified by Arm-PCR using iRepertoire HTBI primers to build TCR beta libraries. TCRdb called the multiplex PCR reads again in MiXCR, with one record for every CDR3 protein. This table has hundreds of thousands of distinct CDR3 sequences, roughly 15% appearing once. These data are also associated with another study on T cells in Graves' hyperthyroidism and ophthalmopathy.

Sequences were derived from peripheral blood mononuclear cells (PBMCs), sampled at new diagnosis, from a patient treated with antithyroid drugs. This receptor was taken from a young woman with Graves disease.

CDR3 bases: TGTGCCAGCAGTAGGGCAGGTAGACAGCCCCAGCATTTT. This codes for CASSRAGRQPQHF. The genes are TRBV28 and TRBJ1-5; D unresolved. Trimming pared 5 bases from V and 7 bases from J, leaving 12 bases between. The germline V gene encodes CDR1 MDHEN and CDR2 SYDVKM. CDR3 length: 13 amino acids. The variable domain in full, with the rest retrieved from reference TRBV28 and TRBJ1-5, is DVKVTQSSRYLVKRTGEKVFLECVQDMDHENMFWYRQDPGLGLRLIYFSYDVKMKEKGDIPEGYSVSREKKERFSLILESASTNQTSMYLCASSRAGRQPQHFGDGTRLSIL.